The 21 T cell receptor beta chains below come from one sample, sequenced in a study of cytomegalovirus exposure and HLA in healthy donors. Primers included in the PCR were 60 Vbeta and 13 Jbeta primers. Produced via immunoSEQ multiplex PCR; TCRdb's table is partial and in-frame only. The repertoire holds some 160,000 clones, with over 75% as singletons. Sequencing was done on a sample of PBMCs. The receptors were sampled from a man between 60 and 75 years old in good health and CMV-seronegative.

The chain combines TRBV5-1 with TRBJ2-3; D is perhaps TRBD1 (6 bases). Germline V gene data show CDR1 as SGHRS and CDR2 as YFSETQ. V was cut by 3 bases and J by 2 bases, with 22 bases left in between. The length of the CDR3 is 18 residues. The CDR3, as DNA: TGCGCCAGCAGCTCGCTGTCTGGGGGCAGGGGTGCCACAGATACGCAGTATTTT. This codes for CASSSLSGGRGATDTQYF. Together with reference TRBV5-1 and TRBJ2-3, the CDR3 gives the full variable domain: KAGVTQTPRYLIKTRGQQVTLSCSPISGHRSVSWYQQTPGQGLQFLFEYFSETQRNKGNFPGRFSGRQFSNSRSEMNVSTLELGDSALYLCASSSLSGGRGATDTQYFGPGTRLTVL.

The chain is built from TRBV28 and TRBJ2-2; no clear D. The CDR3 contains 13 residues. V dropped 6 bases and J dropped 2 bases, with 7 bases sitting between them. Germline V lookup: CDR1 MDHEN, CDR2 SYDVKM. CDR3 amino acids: CASSLGNTGELFF. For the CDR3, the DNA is TGTGCCAGCAGCCTCGGTAACACCGGGGAGCTGTTTTTT.

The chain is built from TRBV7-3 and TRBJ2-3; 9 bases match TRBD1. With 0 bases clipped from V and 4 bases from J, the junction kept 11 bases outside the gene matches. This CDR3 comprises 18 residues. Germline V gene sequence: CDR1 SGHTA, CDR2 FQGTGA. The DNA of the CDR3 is TGTGCCAGCAGCTTAACAGCTGGGACAGGGTGGTTCCCAGATACGCAGTATTTT. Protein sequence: CASSLTAGTGWFPDTQYF.

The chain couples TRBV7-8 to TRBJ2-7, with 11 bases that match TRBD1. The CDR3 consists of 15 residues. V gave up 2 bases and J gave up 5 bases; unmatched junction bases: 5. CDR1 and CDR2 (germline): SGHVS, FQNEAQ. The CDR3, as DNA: TGTGCCAGCAGCTTACTAGGACAGGGGGCCGACGAGCAGTACTTC. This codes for CASSLLGQGADEQYF.

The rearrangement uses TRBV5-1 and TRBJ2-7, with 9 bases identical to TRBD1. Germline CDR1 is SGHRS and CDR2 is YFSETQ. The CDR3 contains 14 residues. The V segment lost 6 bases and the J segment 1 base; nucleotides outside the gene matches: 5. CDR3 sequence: CASNRGTGSYEQYF. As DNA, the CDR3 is TGCGCCAGCAACCGCGGGACAGGGTCCTACGAGCAGTACTTC.

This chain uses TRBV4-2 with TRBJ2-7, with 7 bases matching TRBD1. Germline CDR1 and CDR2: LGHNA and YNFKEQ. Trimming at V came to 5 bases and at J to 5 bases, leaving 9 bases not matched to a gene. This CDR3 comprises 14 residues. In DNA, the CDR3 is TGTGCCAGCAGCAGAGACGGACAGGCCAACGAGCAGTACTTC. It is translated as CASSRDGQANEQYF.

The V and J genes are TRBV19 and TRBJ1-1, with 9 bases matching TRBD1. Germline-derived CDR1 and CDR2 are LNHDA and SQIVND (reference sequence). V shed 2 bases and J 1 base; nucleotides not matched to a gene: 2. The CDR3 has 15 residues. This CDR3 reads CASSILGQGNTEAFF. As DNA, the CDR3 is TGTGCCAGTAGTATATTGGGACAGGGGAACACTGAAGCTTTCTTT.

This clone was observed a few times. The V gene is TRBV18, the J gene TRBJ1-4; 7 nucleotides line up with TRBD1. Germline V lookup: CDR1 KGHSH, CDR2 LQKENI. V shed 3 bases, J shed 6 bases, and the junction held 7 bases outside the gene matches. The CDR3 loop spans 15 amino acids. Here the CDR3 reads CASSPTGDLYEKLFF. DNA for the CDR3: TGTGCCAGCTCACCCACAGGGGATCTTTATGAAAAACTGTTTTTT.

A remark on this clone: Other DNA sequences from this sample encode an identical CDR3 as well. The CDR3 region is CASSSSRGSYNEQFF. The CDR3 DNA follows: TGTGCCAGCAGTTCTAGCAGGGGAAGCTACAATGAGCAGTTCTTC. The rearrangement links TRBV6-6 to TRBJ2-1; a weak D match, TRBD1 (6 bases). The CDR3 is made up of 15 amino acids. Trimming shortened V by 4 bases and J by 3 bases, and 13 bases separated the two germline ends. Germline V gene data show CDR1 as MNHNY and CDR2 as SVGAGI (reference sequence).

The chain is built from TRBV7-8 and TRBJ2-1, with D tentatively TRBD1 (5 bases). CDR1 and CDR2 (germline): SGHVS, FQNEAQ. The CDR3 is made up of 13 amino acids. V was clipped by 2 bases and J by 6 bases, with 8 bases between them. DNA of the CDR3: TGTGCCAGCAGCTTAATACAGGCCAATGAGCAGTTCTTC. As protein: CASSLIQANEQFF. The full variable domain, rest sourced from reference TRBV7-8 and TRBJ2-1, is GAGVSQSPRYKVAKRGQDVALRCDPISGHVSLFWYQQALGQGPEFLTYFQNEAQLDKSGLPSDRFFAERPEGSVSTLKIQRTQQEDSAVYLCASSLIQANEQFFGPGTRLTVL.

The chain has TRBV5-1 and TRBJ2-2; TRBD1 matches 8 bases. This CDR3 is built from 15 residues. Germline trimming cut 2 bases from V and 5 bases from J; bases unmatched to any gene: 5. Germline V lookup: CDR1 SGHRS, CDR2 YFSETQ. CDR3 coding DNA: TGCGCCAGCAGCTTTGCAGGGGGCCGAACCGGGGAGCTGTTTTTT. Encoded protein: CASSFAGGRTGELFF.

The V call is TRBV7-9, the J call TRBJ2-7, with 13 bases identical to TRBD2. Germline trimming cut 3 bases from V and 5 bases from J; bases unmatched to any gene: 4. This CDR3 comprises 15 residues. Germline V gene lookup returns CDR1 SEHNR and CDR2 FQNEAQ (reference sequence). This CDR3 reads CASSFGLAGADEQYF. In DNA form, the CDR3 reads TGTGCCAGCAGCTTCGGACTAGCGGGAGCTGACGAGCAGTACTTC.

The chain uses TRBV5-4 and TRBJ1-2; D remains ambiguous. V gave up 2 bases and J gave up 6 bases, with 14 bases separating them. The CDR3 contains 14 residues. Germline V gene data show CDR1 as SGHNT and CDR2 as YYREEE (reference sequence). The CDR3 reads CASSFMREKDGYTF. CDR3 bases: TGTGCCAGCAGCTTTATGAGGGAGAAGGATGGCTACACCTTC.

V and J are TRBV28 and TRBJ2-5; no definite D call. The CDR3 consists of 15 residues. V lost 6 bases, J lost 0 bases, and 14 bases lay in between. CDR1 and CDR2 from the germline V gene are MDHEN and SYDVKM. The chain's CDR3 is CASSPGGLYQETQYF. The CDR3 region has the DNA TGTGCCAGCAGCCCCGGCGGATTGTACCAAGAGACCCAGTACTTC.

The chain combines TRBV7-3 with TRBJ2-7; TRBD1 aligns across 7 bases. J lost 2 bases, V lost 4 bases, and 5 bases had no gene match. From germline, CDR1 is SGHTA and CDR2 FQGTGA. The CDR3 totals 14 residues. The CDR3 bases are TGTGCCAGCAGCTCTCCTGGGACAGCCTACGAGCAGTACTTC. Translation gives CASSSPGTAYEQYF.

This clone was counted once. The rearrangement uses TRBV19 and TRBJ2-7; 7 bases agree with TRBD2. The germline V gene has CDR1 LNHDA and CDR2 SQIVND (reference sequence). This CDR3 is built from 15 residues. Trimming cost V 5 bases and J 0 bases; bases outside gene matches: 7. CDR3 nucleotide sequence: TGTGCCAGTAGTTCCGGAGCGGGGTCCTCCTACGAGCAGTACTTC. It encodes CASSSGAGSSYEQYF.

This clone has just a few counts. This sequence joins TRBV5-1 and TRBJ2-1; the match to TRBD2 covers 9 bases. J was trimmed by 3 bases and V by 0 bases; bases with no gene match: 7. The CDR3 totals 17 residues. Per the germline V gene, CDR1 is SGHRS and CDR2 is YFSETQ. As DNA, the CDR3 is TGCGCCAGCAGCTTGGCCTCTCTAGCGGGGAGCTACAATGAGCAGTTCTTC. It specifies CASSLASLAGSYNEQFF.

The CDR3 region is CASRRGRDQPQHF. For the CDR3, the DNA is TGTGCTAGTAGACGCGGGAGGGATCAGCCCCAGCATTTT. The chain has TRBV6-1 and TRBJ1-5, with D hard to call. This CDR3 spans 13 amino acids. Per germline, CDR1 MNHNS and CDR2 SASEGT.

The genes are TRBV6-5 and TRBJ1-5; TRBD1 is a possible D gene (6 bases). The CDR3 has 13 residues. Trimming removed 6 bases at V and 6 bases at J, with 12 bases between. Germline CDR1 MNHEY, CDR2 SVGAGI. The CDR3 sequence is CASSRTGIQPQHF. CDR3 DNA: TGTGCCAGCAGCCGCACAGGGATTCAGCCCCAGCATTTT.

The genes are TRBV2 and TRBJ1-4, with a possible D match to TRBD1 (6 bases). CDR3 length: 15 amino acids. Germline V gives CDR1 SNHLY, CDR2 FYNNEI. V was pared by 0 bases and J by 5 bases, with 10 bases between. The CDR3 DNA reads TGTGCCAGCAGTGAAGCCGGACAGAGAAATGAAAAACTGTTTTTT. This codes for CASSEAGQRNEKLFF.

CDR3 protein: CAWSVAGLVSEQYF. The CDR3 DNA is TGTGCCTGGAGTGTAGCGGGACTAGTAAGCGAGCAGTACTTC. The J gene is TRBJ2-7, the V gene TRBV30, with 8 bases matching TRBD2. The CDR3 spans 14 residues. V shed 0 bases, J shed 6 bases, and the junction held 7 bases outside the gene matches. CDR1 GTSNPN and CDR2 SVGIG come from the germline V gene (reference sequence).